This TCR beta chain came from a study of PD-L1 blockade in urothelial cancer. Whole-study context: Blood underwent analysis 3 weeks (second dose) and 6 weeks after treatment began. Among blood samples, the median T cell count was some 140,000. Regarding the study as a whole: Enhanced expansion of tumor-associated blood clones at 3 weeks characterized durable-benefit patients.

Libraries were prepared by immunoSEQ multiplex PCR; TCRdb keeps only in-frame clonotypes and omits some of them. This table has about 36,000 clones, 84% appearing once. Notes on this clone: Its specificity is not known.

The CDR3 contains 13 residues. V was pared by 5 bases and J by 4 bases, with 2 bases of the junction left unmatched. The germline V gene has CDR1 SGHTA and CDR2 FQGNSA. Time point of the sample: peripheral blood 6 weeks after treatment start. Pretreatment and on-treatment blood mononuclear cell samples were taken, totaling between 1 and 8 time points per patient. The clonotype was recovered from a middle-aged man with urothelial cancer. J is TRBJ1-5 and V is TRBV7-2, with 7 bases identical to TRBD1. The sequencing used PBMCs, collected around atezolizumab (anti-PD-L1) treatment. CDR3 in amino acids: CASSDRVNQPQHF. DNA of the CDR3: TGTGCCAGCAGCGACAGGGTAAATCAGCCCCAGCATTTT.